The next 2 T cell receptor beta chains were all read from a single sample in a study of response to subunit inactivated influenza vaccine. In TCRdb, the RT-PCR reads were re-called with MiXCR into one record per CDR3 protein. This sample carries 450,000 to 600,000 distinct CDR3 sequences, less than 10% of them seen once, and the ten largest clones take 10% to 15%. This specimen was PBMCs from blood, taken less than 30 months after vaccination. The source of these receptors is a man in his fifties or sixties who received an inactivated influenza vaccine.

This clonotype was counted ten times or more. The V call is TRBV5-6, the J call TRBJ2-5; a possible D gene is TRBD2 (5 bases). CDR1 and CDR2 (germline): SGHDT, YYEEEE. Trimming removed 5 bases from V and 5 bases from J, with 13 bases in between. This CDR3 region has 13 residues. CDR3 protein: CASRPREWETQYF. Here the CDR3 DNA reads TGTGCCAGCAGACCTCGGGAATGGGAGACCCAGTACTTC.

The rearrangement uses TRBV19 and TRBJ2-2; D may be TRBD2 (5 bases). This CDR3 spans 16 amino acids. From germline, CDR1 is LNHDA and CDR2 SQIVND (reference sequence). Trimming cost V 3 bases and J 1 base, with 12 bases left between them. CDR3 residues: CASSIPGRENTGELFF. Written as DNA, the CDR3 is TGTGCCAGTAGTATTCCCGGACGGGAGAACACCGGGGAGCTGTTTTTT.